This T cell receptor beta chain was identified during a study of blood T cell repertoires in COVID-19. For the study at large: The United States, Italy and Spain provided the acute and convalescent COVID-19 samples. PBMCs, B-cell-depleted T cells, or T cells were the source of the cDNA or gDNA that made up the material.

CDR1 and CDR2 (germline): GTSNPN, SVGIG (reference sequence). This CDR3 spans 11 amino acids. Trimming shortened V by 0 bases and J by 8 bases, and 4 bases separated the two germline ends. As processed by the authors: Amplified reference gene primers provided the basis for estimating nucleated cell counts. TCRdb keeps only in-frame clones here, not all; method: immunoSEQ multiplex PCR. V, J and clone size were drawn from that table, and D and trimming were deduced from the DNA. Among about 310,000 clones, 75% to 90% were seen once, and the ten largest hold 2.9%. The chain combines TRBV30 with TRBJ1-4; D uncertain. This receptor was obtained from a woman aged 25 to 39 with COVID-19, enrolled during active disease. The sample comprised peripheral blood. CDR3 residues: CAWSVEEKLFF. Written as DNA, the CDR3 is TGTGCCTGGAGTGTAGAGGAAAAACTGTTTTTT.